A single sample gave rise to the 22 T cell receptor beta chains below, sequenced in a study of CD8 T cells in Susac syndrome. With random hexamers, 0.5 to 1 ug RNA was reverse transcribed. TCRdb reprocessed the immunoSEQ multiplex PCR reads via MiXCR and lists one record per CDR3 protein. Of around 160,000 distinct CDR3 sequences listed, just under 95% are singletons. The sample taken for sequencing was CD4+ T cells from PBMCs. The receptors originated from a human donor in good health.

This rearrangement joins TRBV30 to TRBJ1-2, with D maybe TRBD1 (5 bases). Germline V gene data show CDR1 as GTSNPN and CDR2 as SVGIG (reference sequence). The length of the CDR3 is 15 residues. The V end lost 4 bases, the J end lost 4 bases, and 19 bases lay between the germline ends. The CDR3 DNA is TGTGCCTGGACCCCTCCGGGACTCCTTCTCTATGGCTACACCTTC. It is translated as CAWTPPGLLLYGYTF.

The V and J genes are TRBV12-3 or TRBV12-4 and TRBJ1-4; D gene unclear. V dropped 7 bases and J dropped 2 bases, with 11 bases sitting between them. The CDR3 has 14 residues. The CDR3, as DNA: TGTGCCAGCACCCTCGGTTGGACTAATGAAAAACTGTTTTTT. Amino acid sequence: CASTLGWTNEKLFF.

The chain links TRBV6-2 or TRBV6-3 to TRBJ1-5; 7 bases are a match to TRBD1. CDR3 length: 15 amino acids. Germline loops: CDR1 MNHEY, CDR2 SVGEGT. V trimming: 6 bases; J trimming: 4 bases; junction bases outside the gene matches: 9. The DNA of the CDR3 is TGTGCCAGCAGGCCACCGGGACAGAGTAATCAGCCCCAGCATTTT. Translation: CASRPPGQSNQPQHF.

This clonotype was counted a few times. V is TRBV5-6 and J is TRBJ2-5; D ambiguous. Trimming left V 6 bases short and J 2 bases short, with 5 bases between. This CDR3 is built from 11 residues. The germline V gene has CDR1 SGHDT and CDR2 YYEEEE. CDR3 sequence reads: CASTSQETQYF. In nucleotides, the CDR3 is TGTGCCAGCACCTCGCAAGAGACCCAGTACTTC.

This sequence joins TRBV2 and TRBJ1-5; no firm D call. The CDR3 extends over 15 amino acids. The germline V gene encodes CDR1 SNHLY and CDR2 FYNNEI. Trimming took off 2 bases at V and 0 bases at J, with 8 bases between the two ends. This chain's CDR3 is CASSEKGYSNQPQHF. The CDR3 DNA sequence: TGTGCCAGCAGTGAAAAGGGATATAGCAATCAGCCCCAGCATTTT.

The chain uses TRBV15 and TRBJ1-5, with 9 bases identical to TRBD1. Germline V gene sequence: CDR1 LNHNV, CDR2 YYDKDF (reference sequence). V lost 5 bases, J lost 3 bases, and 2 bases stayed unmatched. The CDR3 extends over 14 amino acids. CDR3 coding DNA: TGTGCCACCAGCTGGGACAGGGCCAATCAGCCCCAGCATTTT. Its protein product is CATSWDRANQPQHF.

This chain links TRBV29-1 with TRBJ2-7; TRBD2 matches 10 bases. The CDR3 has 13 residues. CDR1 and CDR2 from the germline V gene are SQVTM and ANQGSEA. The junction had 4 bases not matched to a gene; V was cut back by 1 base and J by 7 bases. The CDR3 protein is CSVEGSGGREQYF. DNA for the CDR3: TGCAGCGTTGAAGGTAGCGGGGGGCGGGAGCAGTACTTC.

This chain links TRBV21-1 with TRBJ2-2. TRBV21-1 is assigned pseudogene status. This CDR3 region has 12 residues. This CDR3 reads CASTHMTGELFF. In DNA, the CDR3 is TGTGCCAGCACCCACATGACCGGGGAGCTGTTTTTT.

This clonotype has a single count. The rearrangement joins TRBV5-1 to TRBJ1-5; D unresolved. Germline values: CDR1 SGHRS, CDR2 YFSETQ. The CDR3 covers 14 residues. V dropped 0 bases and J dropped 7 bases, with 11 bases sitting between them. Here the CDR3 DNA reads TGCGCCAGCAGCTTGGCCTTGGGAGCCCAGCCCCAGCATTTT. As protein: CASSLALGAQPQHF.

The chain couples TRBV18 to TRBJ1-5, with TRBD1 matching 7 bases. V gave up 1 base and J gave up 1 base; unmatched junction bases: 4. Germline V gene lookup returns CDR1 KGHSH and CDR2 LQKENI. This CDR3 is 16 amino acids long. CDR3 bases: TGTGCCAGCTCACCACAGGGGGCAGGGAGCAATCAGCCCCAGCATTTT. Translating gives CASSPQGAGSNQPQHF.

V gene TRBV2 combines with J gene TRBJ2-1; 8 bases match TRBD2. J was trimmed by 7 bases and V by 5 bases; bases with no gene match: 4. The CDR3 extends over 13 amino acids. From germline, CDR1 is SNHLY and CDR2 FYNNEI. The CDR3: CASSRTSRNEQFF. Written as DNA, the CDR3 is TGTGCCAGCAGTAGGACTAGCAGAAATGAGCAGTTCTTC.

The chain couples TRBV5-6 to TRBJ2-7; D perhaps matches TRBD1 (5 bases). The CDR3 sequence is 14 residues long. V was cut by 4 bases and J by 5 bases, with 16 bases left in between. Germline CDR1 and CDR2: SGHDT and YYEEEE. The CDR3 protein is CASSPGRAQDEQYF. CDR3 coding DNA: TGTGCCAGCAGCCCCGGCAGGGCCCAGGACGAGCAGTACTTC.

The chain links TRBV5-1 to TRBJ1-1, with a tentative D call TRBD1 (6 bases). Germline V gene lookup returns CDR1 SGHRS and CDR2 YFSETQ. Between the trimmed V and J ends, which lost 5 bases and 5 bases, there was a span of 10 bases. This CDR3 has 12 amino acids. The CDR3 sequence: CASRRGQTEAFF. Written as DNA, the CDR3 is TGCGCCAGCAGGCGTGGACAGACTGAAGCTTTCTTT.

The chain couples TRBV9 to TRBJ2-3; 9 bases fit TRBD1. CDR3 length: 17 amino acids. Germline V gene sequence: CDR1 SGDLS, CDR2 YYNGEE. With 4 bases clipped from V and 5 bases from J, the junction kept 14 bases outside the gene matches. The CDR3 loop reads CASSPLSGTGTGDTQYF. Here the CDR3 DNA reads TGTGCCAGCAGCCCTTTGTCCGGGACAGGGACTGGAGATACGCAGTATTTT. Using reference TRBV9 and TRBJ2-3 for the parts outside the CDR3, the full variable domain is DSGVTQTPKHLITATGQRVTLRCSPRSGDLSVYWYQQSLDQGLQFLIQYYNGEERAKGNILERFSAQQFPDLHSELNLSSLELGDSALYFCASSPLSGTGTGDTQYFGPGTRLTVL.

This sequence joins TRBV7-9 and TRBJ1-1; D ambiguous. V was shortened by 0 bases and J by 6 bases, with 8 bases between the two germline ends. Per germline, CDR1 SEHNR and CDR2 FQNEAQ (reference sequence). This CDR3 is 13 amino acids long. The CDR3 spells CASSLAWGSEAFF. CDR3 nucleotide sequence: TGTGCCAGCAGCTTAGCGTGGGGTTCTGAAGCTTTCTTT.

The V and J genes are TRBV20-1 and TRBJ2-5, with D hard to call. The V gene lost 2 bases and the J gene lost 2 bases, with 6 bases spanning the gap. The germline V gene has CDR1 DFQATT and CDR2 SNEGSKA (reference sequence). The CDR3 has 12 amino acids. CDR3 DNA: TGCAGTGCTAGATACCAGCAAGAGACCCAGTACTTC. This encodes CSARYQQETQYF.

The chain uses TRBV4-3 and TRBJ2-1, with unresolved D. This CDR3 is 13 amino acids long. V was shortened by 2 bases and J by 7 bases, with 9 bases between the two germline ends. Per germline, CDR1 LGHNA and CDR2 YSLEER. Here the CDR3 DNA reads TGCGCCAGCAGCCAAACCCGTAATAATGAGCAGTTCTTC. It is translated as CASSQTRNNEQFF.

The chain has TRBV2 and TRBJ2-2; 7 bases line up with TRBD1. V lost 6 bases, J lost 1 base, and 8 bases stayed unmatched. Germline CDR1 and CDR2: SNHLY and FYNNEI. This CDR3 is built from 16 residues. The CDR3, as DNA: TGTGCCAGCAGCGCCGGTGGGACAGTGAACACCGGGGAGCTGTTTTTT. This sequence encodes CASSAGGTVNTGELFF.

The chain has TRBV5-1 and TRBJ2-1; D possibly corresponds to TRBD2 (6 bases). Looked up from germline, CDR1 is SGHRS and CDR2 is YFSETQ. Trimming took off 4 bases at V and 6 bases at J, with 11 bases between the two ends. There are 13 residues in the CDR3. DNA for the CDR3: TGCGCCAGCAGCGCGGGGTCCGCCAATGAGCAGTTCTTC. As protein: CASSAGSANEQFF.

This chain connects TRBV20-1 to TRBJ2-3; 7 bases are a match to TRBD1. V dropped 1 base and J dropped 6; count of bases not matched to a gene: 1. Per the germline V gene, CDR1 is DFQATT and CDR2 is SNEGSKA (reference sequence). The CDR3 sequence is 12 residues long. DNA for the CDR3: TGCAGTGCTAGAGTACAGGGGGATACGCAGTATTTT. This translates into CSARVQGDTQYF.

The chain links TRBV9 to TRBJ1-1; no definite D call. Germline V gene lookup returns CDR1 SGDLS and CDR2 YYNGEE. This CDR3 has 14 amino acids. With 1 base removed from V and 0 bases from J, the gap between germline ends came to 7 bases. The CDR3 protein is CASSVSSMNTEAFF. CDR3 nucleotides: TGTGCCAGCAGCGTATCATCTATGAACACTGAAGCTTTCTTT.

The CDR3 bases are TGTGCCTGGAGTAGGCGCAGCCCCTACGAGCAGTACTTC. Amino acids: CAWSRRSPYEQYF. This sequence joins TRBV30 and TRBJ2-7; D gene uncertain. Germline CDR1 and CDR2: GTSNPN and SVGIG (reference sequence). The CDR3 sequence is 13 residues long. Trimming cost V 2 bases and J 2 bases, with 10 bases left between them.